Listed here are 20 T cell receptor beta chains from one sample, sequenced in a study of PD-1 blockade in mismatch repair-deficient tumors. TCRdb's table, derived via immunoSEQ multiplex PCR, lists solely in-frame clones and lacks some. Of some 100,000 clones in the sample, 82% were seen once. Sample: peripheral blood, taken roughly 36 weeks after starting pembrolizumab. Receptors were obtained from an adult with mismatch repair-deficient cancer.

Here the CDR3 DNA reads TGTGCCAGCAGCGGAGGAGGGGGTAAAGGGACTTTCTCCTACAATGAGCAGTTCTTC. Amino acid sequence: CASSGGGGKGTFSYNEQFF. J is TRBJ2-1 and V is TRBV9; D is tentatively TRBD1 or TRBD2 (6 bases each). CDR1 and CDR2 from the germline V gene are SGDLS and YYNGEE. The V end was cut by 3 bases, the J end by 0 bases, with 22 bases between. The CDR3 has 19 amino acids.

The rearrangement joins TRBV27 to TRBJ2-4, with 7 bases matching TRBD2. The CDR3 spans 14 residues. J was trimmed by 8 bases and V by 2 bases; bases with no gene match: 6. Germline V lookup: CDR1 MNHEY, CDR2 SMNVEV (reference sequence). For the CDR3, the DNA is TGTGCCAGCAGTTTACAGTGGGCGGGAGACATTCAGTACTTC. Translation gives CASSLQWAGDIQYF.

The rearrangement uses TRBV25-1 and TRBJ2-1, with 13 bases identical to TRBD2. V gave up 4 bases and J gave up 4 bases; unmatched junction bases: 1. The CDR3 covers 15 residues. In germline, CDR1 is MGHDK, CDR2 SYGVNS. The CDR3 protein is CASSGGLAGYNEQFF. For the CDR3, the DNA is TGTGCCAGCAGTGGGGGACTAGCGGGGTACAATGAGCAGTTCTTC.

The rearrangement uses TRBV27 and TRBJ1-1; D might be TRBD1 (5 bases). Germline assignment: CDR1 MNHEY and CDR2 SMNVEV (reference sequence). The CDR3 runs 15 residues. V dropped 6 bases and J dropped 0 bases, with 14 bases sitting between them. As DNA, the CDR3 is TGTGCCAGCAGAGTCCGGGGGTTTATGAACACTGAAGCTTTCTTT. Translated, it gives CASRVRGFMNTEAFF.

The CDR3 spells CSARLAGANEQFF. CDR3 nucleotide sequence: TGCAGCGCCAGACTAGCGGGAGCTAATGAGCAGTTCTTC. J is TRBJ2-1 and V is TRBV29-1; the match to TRBD2 covers 12 bases. J gave up 7 bases and V 7 bases, and 5 bases lay outside the gene matches. There are 13 residues in the CDR3. CDR1 SQVTM and CDR2 ANQGSEA come from the germline V gene.

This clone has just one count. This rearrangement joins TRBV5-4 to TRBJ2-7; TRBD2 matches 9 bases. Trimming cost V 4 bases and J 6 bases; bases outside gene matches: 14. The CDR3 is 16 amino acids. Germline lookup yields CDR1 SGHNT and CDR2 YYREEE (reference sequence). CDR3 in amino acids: CASSPSSGISPFEQYF. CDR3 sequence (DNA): TGTGCCAGCAGCCCATCTAGCGGGATCTCCCCCTTCGAGCAGTACTTC.

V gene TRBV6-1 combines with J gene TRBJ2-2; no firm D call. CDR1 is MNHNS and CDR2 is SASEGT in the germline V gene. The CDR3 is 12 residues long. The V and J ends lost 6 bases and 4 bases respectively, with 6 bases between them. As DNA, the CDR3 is TGTGCCAGCAGGCCCAGCACCGGGGAGCTGTTTTTT. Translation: CASRPSTGELFF.

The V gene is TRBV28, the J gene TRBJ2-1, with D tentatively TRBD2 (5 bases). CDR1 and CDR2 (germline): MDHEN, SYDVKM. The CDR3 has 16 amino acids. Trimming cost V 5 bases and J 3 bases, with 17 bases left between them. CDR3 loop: CASSQAGLIDYNEQFF. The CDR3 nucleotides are TGTGCCAGCAGTCAAGCAGGACTGATCGACTACAATGAGCAGTTCTTC.

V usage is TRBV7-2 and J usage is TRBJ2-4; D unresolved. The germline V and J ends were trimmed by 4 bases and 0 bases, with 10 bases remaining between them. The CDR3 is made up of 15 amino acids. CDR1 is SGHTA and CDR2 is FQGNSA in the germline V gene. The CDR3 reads CASSSPILAKNIQYF. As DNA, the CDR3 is TGTGCCAGCAGCTCGCCTATACTAGCCAAAAACATTCAGTACTTC.

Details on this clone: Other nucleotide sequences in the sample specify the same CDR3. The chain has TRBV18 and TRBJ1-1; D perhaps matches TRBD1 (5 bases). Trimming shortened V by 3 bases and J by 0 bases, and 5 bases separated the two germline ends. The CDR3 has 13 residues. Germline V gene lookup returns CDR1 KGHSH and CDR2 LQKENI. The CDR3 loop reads CASSPGVNTEAFF. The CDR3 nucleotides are TGTGCCAGCTCACCGGGGGTGAACACTGAAGCTTTCTTT.

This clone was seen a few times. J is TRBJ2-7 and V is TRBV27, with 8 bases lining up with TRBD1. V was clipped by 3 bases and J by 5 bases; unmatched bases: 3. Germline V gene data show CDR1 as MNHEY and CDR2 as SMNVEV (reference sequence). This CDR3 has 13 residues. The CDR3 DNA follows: TGTGCCAGCAGTTTGACAGGGGTCCACGAGCAGTACTTC. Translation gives CASSLTGVHEQYF.

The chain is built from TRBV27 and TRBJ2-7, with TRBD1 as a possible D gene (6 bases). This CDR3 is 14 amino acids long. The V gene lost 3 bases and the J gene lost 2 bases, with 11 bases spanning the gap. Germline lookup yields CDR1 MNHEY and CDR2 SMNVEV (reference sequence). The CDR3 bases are TGTGCCAGCAGTTTCAGTCAGGGGCCCTACGAGCAGTACTTC. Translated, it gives CASSFSQGPYEQYF.

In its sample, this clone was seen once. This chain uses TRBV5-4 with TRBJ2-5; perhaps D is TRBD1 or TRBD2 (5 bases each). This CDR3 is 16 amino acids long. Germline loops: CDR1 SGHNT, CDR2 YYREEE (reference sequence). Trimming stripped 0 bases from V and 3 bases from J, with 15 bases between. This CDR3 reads CASSLATGRVKETQYF. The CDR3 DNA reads TGTGCCAGCAGCTTGGCCACGGGGCGCGTTAAAGAGACCCAGTACTTC.

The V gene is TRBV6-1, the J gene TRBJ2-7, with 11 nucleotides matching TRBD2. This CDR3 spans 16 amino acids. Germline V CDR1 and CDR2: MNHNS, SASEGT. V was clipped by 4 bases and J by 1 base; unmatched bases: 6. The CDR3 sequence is CASSATLAGVSYEQYF. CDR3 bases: TGTGCCAGCAGTGCTACACTAGCGGGAGTGTCCTACGAGCAGTACTTC.

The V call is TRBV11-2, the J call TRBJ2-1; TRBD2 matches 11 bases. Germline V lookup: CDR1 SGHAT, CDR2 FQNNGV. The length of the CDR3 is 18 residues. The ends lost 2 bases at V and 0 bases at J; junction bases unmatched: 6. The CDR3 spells CASSLTSGSSRSYNEQFF. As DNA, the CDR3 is TGTGCCAGCAGCTTAACTAGCGGGAGCTCCCGCTCCTACAATGAGCAGTTCTTC.

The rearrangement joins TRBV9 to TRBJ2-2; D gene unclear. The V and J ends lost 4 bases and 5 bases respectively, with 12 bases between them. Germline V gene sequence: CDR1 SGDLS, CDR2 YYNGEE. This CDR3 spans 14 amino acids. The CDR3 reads CASSPRLDTGELFF. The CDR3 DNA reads TGTGCCAGCAGCCCCCGACTTGATACCGGGGAGCTGTTTTTT.

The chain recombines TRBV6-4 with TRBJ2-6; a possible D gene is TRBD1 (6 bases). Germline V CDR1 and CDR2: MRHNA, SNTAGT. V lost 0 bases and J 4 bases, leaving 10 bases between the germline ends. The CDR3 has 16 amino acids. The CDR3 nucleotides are TGTGCCAGCAGTGACTCAGGGGGTTCGGGGGCCAACGTCCTGACTTTC. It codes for CASSDSGGSGANVLTF.

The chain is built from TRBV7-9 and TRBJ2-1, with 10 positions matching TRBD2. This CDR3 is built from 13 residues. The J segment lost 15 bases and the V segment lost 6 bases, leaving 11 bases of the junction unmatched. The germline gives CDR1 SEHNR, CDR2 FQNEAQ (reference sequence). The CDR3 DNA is TGTGCCAGCAGACTAGAGAGACTAGCGGGTCCGTTCTTC. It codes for CASRLERLAGPFF. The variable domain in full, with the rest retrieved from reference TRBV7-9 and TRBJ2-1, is DTGVSQNPRHKITKRGQNVTFRCDPISEHNRLYWYRQTLGQGPEFLTYFQNEAQLEKSRLLSDRFSAERPKGSFSTLEIQRTEQGDSAMYLCASRLERLAGPFFGPGTRLTVL.

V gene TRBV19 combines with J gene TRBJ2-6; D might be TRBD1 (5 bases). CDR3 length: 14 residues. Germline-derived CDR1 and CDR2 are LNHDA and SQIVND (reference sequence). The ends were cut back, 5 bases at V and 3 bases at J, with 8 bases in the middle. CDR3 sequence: CASSLRDGANVLTF. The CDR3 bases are TGTGCCAGTAGTCTCAGGGATGGGGCCAACGTCCTGACTTTC. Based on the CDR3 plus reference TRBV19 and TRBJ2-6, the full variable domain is DGGITQSPKYLFRKEGQNVTLSCEQNLNHDAMYWYRQDPGQGLRLIYYSQIVNDFQKGDIAEGYSVSREKKESFPLTVTSAQKNPTAFYLCASSLRDGANVLTFGAGSRLTVL.

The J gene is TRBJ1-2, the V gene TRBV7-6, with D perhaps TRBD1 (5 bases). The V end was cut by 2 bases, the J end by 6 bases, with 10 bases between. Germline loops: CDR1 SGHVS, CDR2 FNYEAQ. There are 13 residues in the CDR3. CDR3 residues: CASSLQGWDGYTF. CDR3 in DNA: TGTGCCAGCAGCTTACAGGGTTGGGATGGCTACACCTTC.